These 19 T cell receptor beta chains originate from one sample sequenced in a study of T cells after yellow fever vaccination. TCRdb re-derived calls from the 5' RACE reads in MiXCR, one entry per CDR3 protein. The profile shows approximately 600,000 distinct CDR3 sequences, 9% to 15% of them singletons. Sequencing used PBMCs, obtained on the day of the yellow fever booster vaccination. The source is a young man who received the YFV17D yellow fever vaccine.

The chain links TRBV20-1 to TRBJ2-7, with 9 bases that match TRBD2. Germline V gene data show CDR1 as DFQATT and CDR2 as SNEGSKA (reference sequence). The CDR3 has 13 amino acids. Losses at the gene ends were 5 bases for V and 2 bases for J; bases not matched to a gene: 4. The CDR3 spells CSAWVAGAYEQYF. The CDR3, as DNA: TGCAGTGCTTGGGTAGCGGGAGCCTACGAGCAGTACTTC.

The CDR3 sequence is CASVQGGAYEQYF. The CDR3 region has the DNA TGTGCCAGCGTACAGGGGGGGGCCTACGAGCAGTACTTC. V is TRBV6-6 and J is TRBJ2-7; D may be TRBD1 (8 bases). The V gene lost 8 bases and the J gene lost 2 bases, with 13 bases spanning the gap. CDR1 is MNHNY, CDR2 SVGAGI, per germline (reference sequence). This CDR3 comprises 13 residues.

V usage is TRBV27 and J usage is TRBJ1-2; no firm D call. Looked up from germline, CDR1 is MNHEY and CDR2 is SMNVEV (reference sequence). Trimming stripped 5 bases from V and 8 bases from J, with 15 bases between. The CDR3 has 13 residues. CDR3 residues: CASSTVAGVGYTF. The CDR3 coding sequence is TGTGCCAGCAGTACAGTCGCGGGAGTGGGCTACACCTTC.

The V gene is TRBV7-8, the J gene TRBJ2-5; perhaps TRBD2 as D (5 bases). The CDR3 has 16 amino acids. Trimming shortened V by 1 base and J by 2 bases, and 14 bases separated the two germline ends. Germline V CDR1 and CDR2: SGHVS, FQNEAQ. The CDR3 reads CASSLGASRLQETQYF. The CDR3 bases are TGTGCCAGCAGCTTAGGGGCTAGCAGGCTACAAGAGACCCAGTACTTC.

The rearrangement uses TRBV20-1 and TRBJ1-4; D perhaps matches TRBD1 (5 bases). The germline CDR1 and CDR2 sequences are DFQATT and SNEGSKA (reference sequence). This CDR3 has 12 residues. CDR3 DNA sequence: TGCTCAATGCCGGGGCGAAATGAAAAACTGTTTTTT. It codes for CSMPGRNEKLFF.

This clonotype was counted between two and nine times. V usage is TRBV5-1 and J usage is TRBJ2-5, with TRBD2 matching 11 bases. Germline V lookup: CDR1 SGHRS, CDR2 YFSETQ. The trim removed 5 bases at V and 5 bases at J, leaving 8 bases unmatched. The CDR3 totals 15 residues. The CDR3 nucleotides read TGCGCCAGCAGAATCGGGACTAGCGGCCCGGAGACCCAGTACTTC. Its translation: CASRIGTSGPETQYF.

This clonotype showed up just a few times. This chain connects TRBV5-1 to TRBJ2-1; tentatively, D is TRBD1 (5 bases). Trimming took off 0 bases at V and 5 bases at J, with 12 bases between the two ends. The CDR3 sequence is 15 residues long. The germline gives CDR1 SGHRS, CDR2 YFSETQ. For the CDR3, the DNA is TGCGCCAGCAGCTTGGACAGGACCGGTCACAATGAGCAGTTCTTC. Its translation: CASSLDRTGHNEQFF. The full variable domain, rest sourced from reference TRBV5-1 and TRBJ2-1, is KAGVTQTPRYLIKTRGQQVTLSCSPISGHRSVSWYQQTPGQGLQFLFEYFSETQRNKGNFPGRFSGRQFSNSRSEMNVSTLELGDSALYLCASSLDRTGHNEQFFGPGTRLTVL.

This chain joins TRBV4-3 and TRBJ2-3, with 9 bases lining up with TRBD2. The CDR3 has 16 residues. The germline V gene encodes CDR1 LGHNA and CDR2 YSLEER. V gave up 0 bases and J gave up 6 bases; unmatched junction bases: 7. CDR3 amino acids: CASSQDTREGEDTQYF. The CDR3 nucleotides read TGCGCCAGCAGCCAAGACACGCGGGAGGGAGAGGATACGCAGTATTTT.

The rearrangement links TRBV19 to TRBJ2-1, with D tentatively TRBD1 (5 bases). This CDR3 comprises 11 residues. The ends were cut back, 3 bases at V and 9 bases at J, with 6 bases in the middle. CDR1 is LNHDA and CDR2 is SQIVND in the germline V gene (reference sequence). CDR3 bases: TGTGCCAGTAGTATGGGGCTTGAGCAGTTCTTC. Amino acid sequence: CASSMGLEQFF.

This clonotype was seen a few times. J is TRBJ2-3 and V is TRBV27; 10 bases match TRBD2. Unmatched junction bases numbered 5, after V lost 4 bases and J lost 4 bases. CDR1 is MNHEY, CDR2 SMNVEV, per germline (reference sequence). The CDR3 is 15 amino acids. The DNA for the CDR3 is TGTGCCAGCAGTTCAGCGGGAGGGTCCGCAGATACGCAGTATTTT. Translated: CASSSAGGSADTQYF.

A remark on this clonotype: Without the conserved terminal phenylalanine or tryptophan, this CDR3 likely stems from a read error. The CDR3 region is CASSPGGSYNEQFL. CDR3 in DNA: TGTGCCAGCAGTCCGGGGGGGTCCTACAATGAGCAGTTCCTC. The chain has TRBV25-1 and TRBJ2-1; TRBD2 matches 8 bases. V was clipped by 5 bases and J by 1 base; unmatched bases: 1. The germline gives CDR1 MGHDK, CDR2 SYGVNS. There are 14 residues in the CDR3.

This sequence joins TRBV6-1 and TRBJ2-2; 7 positions agree with TRBD2. CDR1 is MNHNS, CDR2 SASEGT, per germline. This CDR3 is built from 14 residues. Unmatched junction bases numbered 7, after V lost 8 bases and J lost 4 bases. CDR3 region: CASGREAVTGELFF. CDR3 DNA: TGTGCCAGCGGACGGGAGGCGGTCACCGGGGAGCTGTTTTTT.

There are a few counts of this clonotype. CDR3 amino acids: CASSQMGAGNQPQHF. CDR3 in DNA: TGTGCCAGCAGCCAAATGGGGGCTGGCAATCAGCCCCAGCATTTT. The chain links TRBV3-1 to TRBJ1-5; D might be TRBD1 (6 bases). V was cut by 2 bases and J by 2 bases, with 10 bases left in between. This CDR3 has 15 amino acids. Germline V gene data show CDR1 as LGHDT and CDR2 as YNNKEL (reference sequence).

This rearrangement joins TRBV6-1 to TRBJ2-1; possibly TRBD1 or TRBD2 for D (5 bases each). The CDR3 is made up of 18 amino acids. Trimming removed 6 bases at V and 0 bases at J, with 21 bases between. The germline gives CDR1 MNHNS, CDR2 SASEGT. The CDR3 protein is CASSPAGTHLSSYNEQFF. The CDR3 coding sequence is TGTGCCAGCAGCCCGGCCGGGACGCACCTAAGCTCCTACAATGAGCAGTTCTTC.

This clonotype was seen a handful of times. The chain recombines TRBV5-1 with TRBJ1-2; tentative D call: TRBD1 (5 bases). Germline CDR1 and CDR2: SGHRS and YFSETQ. The CDR3 is 15 residues long. Trimming pared 4 bases from V and 4 bases from J, leaving 17 bases between. DNA of the CDR3: TGCGCCAGCAGCCCGGGCGGTCGAGACAGCTATGGCTACACCTTC. Protein sequence: CASSPGGRDSYGYTF. Using reference TRBV5-1 and TRBJ1-2 for the parts outside the CDR3, the full variable domain is KAGVTQTPRYLIKTRGQQVTLSCSPISGHRSVSWYQQTPGQGLQFLFEYFSETQRNKGNFPGRFSGRQFSNSRSEMNVSTLELGDSALYLCASSPGGRDSYGYTFGSGTRLTVV.

This clonotype was detected ten times or more. The genes are TRBV29-1 and TRBJ2-2, with a tentative D call TRBD1 (5 bases). Between the trimmed V and J ends, which lost 1 base and 1 base, there was a span of 10 bases. CDR3 size: 15 residues. CDR1 is SQVTM, CDR2 ANQGSEA, per germline. The CDR3, as DNA: TGCAGCGTTGAAGGAAGGGGCCGGAACACCGGGGAGCTGTTTTTT. Amino acids: CSVEGRGRNTGELFF.

The chain is built from TRBV12-3 or TRBV12-4 and TRBJ1-5, with 10 bases aligning to TRBD1. The CDR3 totals 14 residues. V shed 9 bases, J shed 8 bases, and the junction held 10 bases outside the gene matches. DNA of the CDR3: TGTGCCAGTTCCGGGACAGGGGCTAGGGAGCCCCAGCATTTT. It translates to CASSGTGAREPQHF.

This clonotype was recorded a few times. The rearrangement links TRBV21-1 to TRBJ2-3. TRBV21-1 is a known pseudogene. CDR3 length: 16 residues. CDR3 sequence reads: CASSKAQGRSTDTQYF. The CDR3 region has the DNA TGTGCCAGCAGCAAAGCGCAGGGTAGAAGCACAGATACGCAGTATTTT.

The table lists this clonotype with a few counts. The chain recombines TRBV7-6 with TRBJ1-2; D perhaps matches TRBD1 (6 bases). Trimming removed 7 bases at V and 0 bases at J, with 9 bases between. Looked up from germline, CDR1 is SGHVS and CDR2 is FNYEAQ. The CDR3 consists of 13 residues. For the CDR3, the DNA is TGTGCCAGCACGGACAGACCTAACTATGGCTACACCTTC. Translation: CASTDRPNYGYTF.